This note documents a single T cell receptor (beta chain) sequence. Antigen specificity is unknown. These data are taken from a study of identifying expanded T cells in peripheral blood. Healthy donors had no documented immune events, such as infections, while sampled. Overall study results and limits: About 1.2 clones differed between technical replicates, versus about 15 and 19 over time. Variance in clone template counts between roughly 2-week samples significantly increased with total template count across all healthy donors.

This table comes from immunoSEQ multiplex PCR, and its TCRdb copy is limited to in-frame clones, with some not included. The sample lists around 130,000 clones, 86% seen once, with more than 7% in the top ten. Germline assignment: CDR1 SGHTS and CDR2 YDEGEE. The CDR3 covers 16 residues. The germline V and J ends were trimmed by 1 base and 5 bases, with 19 bases remaining between them. J is TRBJ2-7 and V is TRBV5-8; D might be TRBD2 (5 bases). This sequence was found in a person aged 18 to 70 in good health. The specimen was blood. CDR3 in amino acids: CASSLTASLIIDEQYF. The CDR3 nucleotides are TGTGCCAGCAGCTTGACGGCTAGCCTCATCATCGACGAGCAGTACTTC.